Presented here are 31 T cell receptor beta chains from one specimen sequenced in a study of low-dose radiotherapy and immunotherapy resistance in tumors. Indicated time point: before trial treatment. TRAV- and TRBV-specific primers were used for first-strand cDNA, which covered alpha and beta chains. It was with a constant-region primer and a V-primer adapter that TCRs were amplified over roughly 19 PCR cycles. TCRdb re-analysed the reads in MiXCR, keeping a single row per CDR3 protein. The table shows 100,000 or so distinct CDR3 sequences, with more than 7.5% occurring only once. The sequenced sample was PBMCs, obtained before treatment. The receptor set was obtained from a male donor with prostate cancer.

This clonotype was detected many times. In DNA form, the CDR3 reads TGTGCCAGCAGCCCCGGGACGGGCACTGAAGCTTTCTTT. It specifies CASSPGTGTEAFF. The chain recombines TRBV3-1 with TRBJ1-1; a weak D match, TRBD1 (5 bases). The CDR3 is 13 residues long. Germline-derived CDR1 and CDR2 are LGHDT and YNNKEL (reference sequence). V shed 4 bases and J shed 4 bases, with 10 bases lying between them. The full variable domain, rest sourced from reference TRBV3-1 and TRBJ1-1, is DTAVSQTPKYLVTQMGNDKSIKCEQNLGHDTMYWYKQDSKKFLKIMFSYNNKELIINETVPNRFSPKSPDKAHLNLHINSLELGDSAVYFCASSPGTGTEAFFGQGTRLTVV.

This clonotype was observed many times. V gene TRBV20-1 combines with J gene TRBJ2-7; D may correspond to TRBD1 or TRBD2 (5 bases each). V lost 4 bases to trimming and J lost 2 bases, with 12 bases between them. This CDR3 region has 13 residues. Germline V CDR1 and CDR2: DFQATT, SNEGSKA (reference sequence). CDR3 coding DNA: TGCAGTGCTATTGCGCTGGGACCCTACGAGCAGTACTTC. Its translation is CSAIALGPYEQYF.

This rearrangement joins TRBV6-1 to TRBJ1-2; the match to TRBD1 covers 7 bases. The V gene end was trimmed by 7 bases and the J gene end by 8 bases; junction bases not matched to a gene: 7. Germline CDR1 is MNHNS and CDR2 is SASEGT. The CDR3 loop spans 12 amino acids. Written as DNA, the CDR3 is TGTGCCAGCACCGGGGGGACAGCCGGCTACACCTTC. Translated, it gives CASTGGTAGYTF.

The table lists this clonotype with many counts. The genes are TRBV7-3 and TRBJ2-1; 10 nucleotides match TRBD2. With 1 base clipped from V and 0 bases from J, the junction kept 3 bases outside the gene matches. The CDR3 is 17 residues long. Germline assignment: CDR1 SGHTA and CDR2 FQGTGA. CDR3 coding DNA: TGTGCCAGCAGCTTAAGGCCTAGCGGGAGCTCCTACAATGAGCAGTTCTTC. It is translated as CASSLRPSGSSYNEQFF.

This clonotype was recorded at least ten times. The genes are TRBV6-1 and TRBJ2-3; TRBD2 matches at 10 bases. From germline, CDR1 is MNHNS and CDR2 SASEGT. V dropped 1 base and J dropped 1; count of bases not matched to a gene: 5. The CDR3 extends over 17 amino acids. The CDR3 here is CASSEDSGRAGTDTQYF. CDR3 DNA: TGTGCCAGCAGTGAAGACAGCGGGAGGGCCGGCACAGATACGCAGTATTTT.

This clonotype has at least ten counts. The CDR3 DNA reads TGTGCCAGCAGCCTGGGGCACGGCTACACCTTC. It is translated as CASSLGHGYTF. The V gene is TRBV28, the J gene TRBJ1-2, with D possibly being TRBD1 (5 bases). Germline loops: CDR1 MDHEN, CDR2 SYDVKM. The V and J ends lost 6 bases and 8 bases respectively, with 10 bases between them. The CDR3 totals 11 residues.

This clonotype has at least ten counts. The chain couples TRBV7-2 to TRBJ2-1; possible D gene TRBD1, 6 bases. Germline V lookup: CDR1 SGHTA, CDR2 FQGNSA. This CDR3 spans 16 amino acids. Trimming removed 5 bases at V and 1 base at J, with 15 bases between. DNA of the CDR3: TGTGCCAGCAGCCAGAACATAGGGGGTTCCTACAATGAGCAGTTCTTC. Residues: CASSQNIGGSYNEQFF.

This clonotype was counted at least ten times. The chain joins TRBV5-1 to TRBJ2-7; D might be TRBD2 (6 bases). The CDR3 covers 14 residues. CDR1 SGHRS and CDR2 YFSETQ come from the germline V gene. With 5 bases removed from V and 2 bases from J, the gap between germline ends came to 14 bases. CDR3 sequence: CASSLDGGTYEQYF. The CDR3 coding sequence is TGCGCCAGCAGTCTGGACGGGGGAACCTACGAGCAGTACTTC.

This clonotype was observed at least ten times. The chain's CDR3 is CASSSATNEKLFF. CDR3 bases: TGTGCCAGCAGTTCGGCAACTAATGAAAAACTGTTTTTT. The chain is built from TRBV28 and TRBJ1-4; D gene uncertain. This CDR3 comprises 13 residues. Trimming pared 4 bases from V and 0 bases from J, leaving 3 bases between. Germline V CDR1 and CDR2: MDHEN, SYDVKM.

To note about this clonotype: This likely came from a read error, as a far larger clone is one base away. The V and J genes are TRBV6-8 and TRBJ2-7; 9 bases are shared with TRBD1. V was pared by 6 bases and J by 6 bases, with 9 bases of the junction left unmatched. CDR3 size: 14 residues. The V gene's germline CDR1 is MNHGY and CDR2 SAAAGT. The CDR3 DNA reads TGTGCCAGCAGCACAGGGGGCGGAGGATGCGAGCAGTACTTC. Its translation: CASSTGGGGCEQYF.

This clonotype was observed at least ten times. The V and J genes are TRBV28 and TRBJ2-7; D is tentatively TRBD1 or TRBD2 (5 bases each). The CDR3 spans 14 residues. Germline CDR1 MDHEN, CDR2 SYDVKM. Trimming took off 10 bases at V and 1 base at J, with 17 bases between the two ends. The CDR3, as DNA: TGTGCCACCGTGGAGAGGGGCAGGTCCTACGAGCAGTACTTC. Amino acids: CATVERGRSYEQYF.

This clonotype was seen ten or more times. The chain links TRBV6-2 or TRBV6-3 to TRBJ1-1; no clear D. Trimming took off 3 bases at V and 4 bases at J, with 12 bases between the two ends. The CDR3 has 14 amino acids. Germline CDR1 reads MNHEY; CDR2 reads SVGEGT. The CDR3 is CASSYWGVGTEAFF. DNA of the CDR3: TGTGCCAGCAGTTATTGGGGAGTGGGCACTGAAGCTTTCTTT.

This clonotype was detected ten times or more. This rearrangement joins TRBV2 to TRBJ2-2; 7 bases match TRBD2. The CDR3 runs 16 residues. Germline CDR1 reads SNHLY; CDR2 reads FYNNEI. The J segment lost 2 bases and the V segment lost 8 bases, leaving 11 bases of the junction unmatched. The CDR3 is CASRFGGGLNTGELFF. The CDR3 DNA reads TGTGCCAGCCGATTTGGGGGAGGGCTCAACACCGGGGAGCTGTTTTTT.

This clonotype came up many times. The rearrangement links TRBV7-9 to TRBJ1-4; no definite D call. Trimming removed 5 bases at V and 5 bases at J, with 12 bases between. Germline loops: CDR1 SEHNR, CDR2 FQNEAQ (reference sequence). The CDR3 runs to 14 residues. The CDR3 here is CASSPGSENEKLFF. The CDR3 nucleotides read TGTGCCAGCAGCCCGGGGTCCGAAAATGAAAAACTGTTTTTT.

In this sample, this clonotype turned up many times. The chain is built from TRBV19 and TRBJ2-1; 8 nucleotides agree with TRBD2. Germline V gives CDR1 LNHDA, CDR2 SQIVND (reference sequence). V trimming: 5 bases; J trimming: 9 bases; junction bases outside the gene matches: 9. The CDR3 consists of 14 residues. For the CDR3, the DNA is TGTGCCAGTAGTTTGGTAGCGGGATGGGGTGAGCAGTTCTTC. It translates to CASSLVAGWGEQFF.

This clonotype was seen ten or more times. The chain uses TRBV30 and TRBJ2-3, with D maybe TRBD1 (6 bases). Germline V gene sequence: CDR1 GTSNPN, CDR2 SVGIG (reference sequence). V was cut by 2 bases and J by 1 base, with 13 bases left in between. This CDR3 spans 15 amino acids. The CDR3 loop reads CAWSIKGVGTDTQYF. The DNA for the CDR3 is TGTGCCTGGAGTATTAAGGGGGTAGGCACAGATACGCAGTATTTT.

This clonotype was counted at least ten times. The chain employs TRBV6-5 and TRBJ2-3; 7 bases are shared with TRBD1. Unmatched junction bases numbered 11, after V lost 6 bases and J lost 2 bases. The CDR3 length is 16 residues. Germline V gene lookup returns CDR1 MNHEY and CDR2 SVGAGI. The CDR3 nucleotides are TGTGCCAGCAGCCGGGGACAGACCCTGCTCACAGATACGCAGTATTTT. Translating it yields CASSRGQTLLTDTQYF.

This clonotype was seen repeatedly, ten times or more. The gene calls are TRBV10-3 and TRBJ1-4; no clear D. The length of the CDR3 is 13 residues. Trimming shortened V by 8 bases and J by 2 bases, and 9 bases separated the two germline ends. Germline CDR1 ENHRY, CDR2 SYGVKD. The CDR3 DNA reads as TGTGCCATCTCCCTAGGGACTAATGAAAAACTGTTTTTT. It is translated as CAISLGTNEKLFF.

About this clonotype itself: A far larger clone is just one base off, so this is likely a read error. J is TRBJ2-7 and V is TRBV12-3 or TRBV12-4; 11 bases match TRBD2. After removal of 2 bases from V and 7 bases from J, the junction contained 7 bases not matched to a gene. CDR3 length equals 15 residues. The CDR3 DNA reads as TGTGCCAGCAGTTTAATACTAGCGGGAGTCGGTGAGCAGTACTTC. Translated, it gives CASSLILAGVGEQYF.

This clonotype was found many times. The rearrangement uses TRBV7-2 and TRBJ2-5, with unresolved D. The CDR3 extends over 12 amino acids. Germline CDR1 reads SGHTA; CDR2 reads FQGNSA. V gave up 5 bases and J gave up 3 bases, with 7 bases separating them. The chain's CDR3 is CASSQSEETQYF. DNA of the CDR3: TGTGCCAGCAGCCAATCGGAAGAGACCCAGTACTTC.

Notes on this clonotype: A much larger clone differs by one base, so this may be a read error. This chain links TRBV18 with TRBJ1-2, with TRBD1 as a possible D gene (6 bases). CDR3 length: 13 amino acids. Germline-derived CDR1 and CDR2 are KGHSH and LQKENI. V was clipped by 4 bases and J by 6 bases, with 12 bases between them. The CDR3 reads CASSQTGADGYTF. The CDR3 DNA reads TGTGCCAGCTCACAAACGGGGGCTGATGGCTACACCTTC.

This clonotype has at least ten counts. The chain uses TRBV28 and TRBJ2-7; D not certain. This CDR3 has 13 amino acids. The V end lost 3 bases, the J end lost 3 bases, and 9 bases lay between the germline ends. Per the germline V gene, CDR1 is MDHEN and CDR2 is SYDVKM. CDR3 sequence: CASSLGLGYEQYF. As DNA, the CDR3 is TGTGCCAGCAGTTTGGGTTTAGGCTACGAGCAGTACTTC.

This clonotype was counted many times. V gene TRBV6-5 combines with J gene TRBJ2-7; D may be TRBD2 (6 bases). The CDR3 loop spans 13 amino acids. The germline V gene has CDR1 MNHEY and CDR2 SVGAGI. Trimming removed 7 bases from V and 1 base from J, with 11 bases in between. The CDR3 reads CASIPGLSYEQYF. The CDR3 bases are TGTGCCAGCATTCCGGGACTGTCCTACGAGCAGTACTTC.

There are many counts of this clonotype. The chain combines TRBV5-5 with TRBJ1-1; 9 bases map to TRBD1. CDR1 and CDR2 (germline): SGHKS, YYEKEE (reference sequence). Trimming at V came to 4 bases and at J to 8 bases, leaving 9 bases not matched to a gene. The CDR3 is 14 amino acids. In DNA, the CDR3 is TGTGCCAGCAGCCATGGGGACAGGGTCTGGGAAGCTTTCTTT. Translation: CASSHGDRVWEAFF.

This clonotype has ten or more counts. V usage is TRBV30 and J usage is TRBJ2-7; tentative D call: TRBD1 (6 bases). The CDR3 is 13 residues long. Looked up from germline, CDR1 is GTSNPN and CDR2 is SVGIG (reference sequence). Trimming took 0 bases from V and 3 from J, leaving 9 bases between them. The CDR3 DNA reads as TGTGCCTGGAGTGTCGGACAGTACTACGAGCAGTACTTC. Residues: CAWSVGQYYEQYF.

The table lists this clonotype with many counts. The chain carries TRBV25-1 and TRBJ2-7; D is ambiguous. CDR1 is MGHDK, CDR2 SYGVNS, per germline. The CDR3 contains 18 residues. Deletions cut 4 bases from V and 1 base from J, with 23 bases between. The CDR3 coding sequence is TGTGCCAGCAGTGGGTACGTACACTTGATGATTAGGTCCTACGAGCAGTACTTC. This translates into CASSGYVHLMIRSYEQYF.

Comment on this clonotype: A read error is possible here, since a much larger clone lies one base away. The chain employs TRBV19 and TRBJ1-5, with TRBD1 matching over 7 bases. CDR3 length: 13 amino acids. From germline, CDR1 is LNHDA and CDR2 SQIVND (reference sequence). DNA of the CDR3: TGTGCCAGTTCGACAGGGAGCTATCAGTCCCAGCATTTT. Protein product: CASSTGSYQSQHF. Supplemented by reference TRBV19 and TRBJ1-5, the full variable domain reads DGGITQSPKYLFRKEGQNVTLSCEQNLNHDAMYWYRQDPGQGLRLIYYSQIVNDFQKGDIAEGYSVSREKKESFPLTVTSAQKNPTAFYLCASSTGSYQSQHFGDGTRLSIL.

On this clonotype itself: Being one base from a much bigger clone, this may be a read error. J is TRBJ2-7 and V is TRBV20-1; no reliable D call. The CDR3 is 13 amino acids. The germline gives CDR1 DFQATT, CDR2 SNEGSKA (reference sequence). With 2 bases removed from V and 7 bases from J, the gap between germline ends came to 15 bases. In DNA form, the CDR3 reads TGCAGTGCTAGACTGACCAGGAACAATGAGCAGTACTTC. It specifies CSARLTRNNEQYF.

This clonotype was counted at least ten times. The V and J genes are TRBV7-8 and TRBJ2-7, with a tentative D call TRBD1 (6 bases). V lost 5 bases to trimming and J lost 3 bases, with 14 bases between them. This CDR3 spans 14 amino acids. Germline V gene lookup returns CDR1 SGHVS and CDR2 FQNEAQ. The CDR3: CASSNTGKGYEQYF. The DNA of the CDR3 is TGTGCCAGCAGCAACACAGGGAAGGGCTACGAGCAGTACTTC.

This clonotype has a count of ten or more. The rearrangement uses TRBV29-1 and TRBJ2-1; maybe TRBD1 (6 bases). CDR3 length equals 11 residues. In germline, CDR1 is SQVTM, CDR2 ANQGSEA. Between the trimmed V and J ends, which lost 7 bases and 9 bases, there was a span of 13 bases. The CDR3 reads CSGDRSGEQFF. The CDR3 DNA reads TGCAGCGGTGACAGGTCGGGTGAGCAGTTCTTC.

This clonotype showed up many times. This CDR3 is CASHATSGTDTQYF. The CDR3 DNA follows: TGCGCCAGCCACGCGACTAGCGGGACAGATACGCAGTATTTT. V usage is TRBV5-1 and J usage is TRBJ2-3; 10 bases map to TRBD2. The CDR3 loop spans 14 amino acids. The V and J ends lost 7 bases and 3 bases, in that order; junction bases with no gene match: 5. The V gene's germline CDR1 is SGHRS and CDR2 YFSETQ.